This T cell receptor (beta chain) was recovered during a study of shared clonotypes between healthy human individuals. Study observations and caveats: Only blood was sampled, and tissue TCR repertoires likely differ from blood ones.

The protocol was immunoSEQ multiplex PCR, while the TCRdb copy is restricted to in-frame clones and leaves out a portion. The table shows more than 150,000 clones, with over 85% occurring only once. Only Caucasian adults living in Nashville, Tennessee served as donors. V gave up 5 bases and J gave up 11 bases; unmatched junction bases: 12. Germline CDR1 reads MNHEY; CDR2 reads SMNVEV (reference sequence). CDR3 length: 16 amino acids. Concerning this clone: Its specificity is not known.

V usage is TRBV27 and J usage is TRBJ2-1; 13 nucleotides match TRBD2. This clonotype was obtained from a woman in her thirties in good health. The sequencing input was naive CD4+ T cells sorted from blood. Subset defined: CD45RA+ positively selected. CDR3 DNA sequence: TGTGCCAGCAGTCCTTTACTCGGGACTAGCGGGAACAAGCAGTTCTTC. Its translation is CASSPLLGTSGNKQFF.